The rows below give T cell receptor beta chains drawn from one sample of a study of T-cell memory formation after mild COVID-19. One entry per CDR3 protein, called by TCRdb with MiXCR from the 5' RACE reads. The sample yields about 310,000 distinct CDR3 sequences, approximately 15% seen once. Sequenced sample: PBMCs or a T cell subset sorted from them (not recorded which). The receptors derive from a man younger than 35 who had mild COVID-19 (a few samples of this study predate the infection). Cell type and time point are not known. Each CDR3 is given without its conserved first and last residue. D genes are given only for firm matches.

TRBJ1-1	TRBV5-1	.	ASSNGVTTEAF
TRBJ1-1	TRBV5-5	.	ASSLVGRFSDAEAF
TRBJ1-4	TRBV5-1	TRBD1	ASSGQGAYNEKLF
TRBJ2-1	TRBV29-1	TRBD2	SVELAVVLNEQF
TRBJ1-2	TRBV6-5	.	ASSYDFRVPGYT
TRBJ1-2	TRBV11-2	.	ASSLRAGWDYGYT
TRBJ1-2	TRBV20-1	.	SARPFPGLKANYGYT
TRBJ2-5	TRBV7-3	TRBD1	ASSLTGGEETQY
TRBJ2-5	TRBV12-3/TRBV12-4	.	ASREDGWTQY
TRBJ2-2	TRBV4-2	.	ASSQATTGELF
TRBJ2-1	TRBV20-1	TRBD2	SAREVAGNNNEQF
TRBJ1-1	TRBV12-3/TRBV12-4	.	ASSLQGTMNTEAF
TRBJ2-2	TRBV7-2	.	ASSLSRTGELF
TRBJ1-2	TRBV12-3/TRBV12-4	.	ASSFWGVDGYT
TRBJ1-1	TRBV19	.	ASSIFVRGTAF
TRBJ2-5	TRBV29-1	.	SVGPETQY
TRBJ2-3	TRBV6-1	TRBD1	ATTDRGFTDTQY
TRBJ2-5	TRBV29-1	TRBD1	SVDAPGQQETQY
TRBJ2-1	TRBV5-1	TRBD2	ASSSGRGGYNAQF
TRBJ2-2	TRBV7-2	TRBD1	ASSVFGTGFTGELF
TRBJ2-1	TRBV11-2	TRBD1	ASSLDPGTVNEQF
TRBJ2-1	TRBV5-1	.	ASSLVDGGQF
TRBJ2-1	TRBV5-4	.	ASSPGLDNEQF
TRBJ1-4	TRBV4-1	.	ASSKGGGGDEKLF
TRBJ1-3	TRBV7-9	.	ASSFTGFGNTIY
TRBJ2-2	TRBV7-2	.	ASTPRTSDTGELF
TRBJ1-1	TRBV7-3	.	ASSLDVGQPPAEAF
TRBJ2-7	TRBV20-1	.	SARGHLSTVGRGREQY
TRBJ2-7	TRBV19	.	ASSIGDRPYEQY
TRBJ2-3	TRBV4-1	.	ASSGTGLGTDTQY
TRBJ2-7	TRBV12-3/TRBV12-4	.	ASSLEGSSYEQY
TRBJ2-5	TRBV7-9	TRBD1	ASSPRDRAQETQY
TRBJ2-1	TRBV6-2/TRBV6-3	.	ASRQAGHEQF
TRBJ2-5	TRBV4-3	TRBD2	ASSRSTASGGETQY
TRBJ1-2	TRBV12-3/TRBV12-4	.	ASSPIGRPGYT
TRBJ2-3	TRBV5-1	.	ASSLGGLSTDTQY
TRBJ2-7	TRBV14	TRBD1	ASSPRDRGPSGQY
TRBJ1-6	TRBV9	.	ASSVASYNSPLH
TRBJ1-6	TRBV7-2	.	ASSLGAELTWAPLH
TRBJ2-1	TRBV14	.	ASSQMGSSYNEQF
TRBJ2-5	TRBV20-1	TRBD1	SVQGTDQETQY
TRBJ2-5	TRBV11-1	.	ASSPDSEETQY